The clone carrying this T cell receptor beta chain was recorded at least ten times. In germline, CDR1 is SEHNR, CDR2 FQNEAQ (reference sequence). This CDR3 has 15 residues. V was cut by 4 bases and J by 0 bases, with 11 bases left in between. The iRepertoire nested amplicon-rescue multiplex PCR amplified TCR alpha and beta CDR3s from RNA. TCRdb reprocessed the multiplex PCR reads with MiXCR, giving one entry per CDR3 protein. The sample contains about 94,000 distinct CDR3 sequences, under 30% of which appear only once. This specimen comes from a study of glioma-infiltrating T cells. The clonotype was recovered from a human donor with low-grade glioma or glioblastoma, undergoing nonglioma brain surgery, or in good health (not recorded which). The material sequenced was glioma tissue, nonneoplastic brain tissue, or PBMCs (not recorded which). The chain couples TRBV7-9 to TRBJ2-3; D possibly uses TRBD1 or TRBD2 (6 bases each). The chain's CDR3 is CASSSWGASTDTQYF. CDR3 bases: TGTGCCAGCAGCTCCTGGGGGGCTAGCACAGATACGCAGTATTTT.